These 24 T cell receptor beta chains came from one sample sequenced in a study of cytomegalovirus exposure and HLA in healthy donors. PCR involved 60 Vbeta and 13 Jbeta primers. Only in-frame clones appear in the TCRdb table, and some are missing; sequencing was by immunoSEQ multiplex PCR. The table has some 120,000 clones, 77% seen once; the top ten hold 11%. Sequencing used PBMCs. These TCRs come from a man between 35 and 55 years old in good health and CMV-seropositive.

The chain joins TRBV5-1 to TRBJ1-2, with D maybe TRBD1 (5 bases). Germline CDR1 and CDR2: SGHRS and YFSETQ. Trimming cost V 7 bases and J 4 bases, with 23 bases left between them. The CDR3 extends over 16 amino acids. The DNA for the CDR3 is TGCGCCAGCGGATTGGGGATCAAGGGGCGCGGCTATGGCTACACCTTC. Encoded protein: CASGLGIKGRGYGYTF.

A single count supports this clone. V and J are TRBV28 and TRBJ1-5; D gene ambiguous. Trimming cost V 6 bases and J 2 bases, with 8 bases left between them. Germline-derived CDR1 and CDR2 are MDHEN and SYDVKM. The CDR3 is made up of 13 amino acids. CDR3 coding DNA: TGTGCCAGCAGCCTAGACGGCAATCAGCCCCAGCATTTT. Its translation: CASSLDGNQPQHF.

The chain carries TRBV28 and TRBJ2-2; TRBD2 might be the D (6 bases). Germline-derived CDR1 and CDR2 are MDHEN and SYDVKM. V was clipped by 2 bases and J by 5 bases, with 9 bases between them. CDR3 size: 14 residues. The CDR3 is CASSLLGRTGELFF. CDR3 nucleotides: TGTGCCAGCAGTTTACTGGGGAGGACCGGGGAGCTGTTTTTT.

The V and J genes are TRBV7-2 and TRBJ2-7; TRBD1 is a possible D gene (5 bases). Germline V gives CDR1 SGHTA, CDR2 FQGNSA. The CDR3 runs 13 residues. Trimming pared 3 bases from V and 2 bases from J, leaving 8 bases between. CDR3 in amino acids: CASSFQGTYEQYF. The CDR3 DNA follows: TGTGCCAGCAGCTTCCAGGGAACCTACGAGCAGTACTTC.

The genes are TRBV9 and TRBJ2-1, with 10 bases that match TRBD2. CDR1 is SGDLS, CDR2 YYNGEE, per germline. The J segment lost 8 bases and the V segment lost 3 bases, leaving 5 bases of the junction unmatched. CDR3 length equals 14 residues. CDR3 DNA: TGTGCCAGCAGCGAGCGGGGGGGCCTTTATGAGCAGTTCTTC. It specifies CASSERGGLYEQFF.

In this sample, this clone turned up a few times. V and J are TRBV6-5 and TRBJ1-6, with D maybe TRBD1 (5 bases). This CDR3 contains 14 residues. Germline assignment: CDR1 MNHEY and CDR2 SVGAGI. Trimming took 4 bases from V and 4 from J, leaving 8 bases between them. CDR3 loop: CASSLQVYNSPLHF. The CDR3, as DNA: TGTGCCAGCAGTTTACAGGTTTATAATTCACCCCTCCACTTT.

This chain connects TRBV27 to TRBJ2-7; 10 bases agree with TRBD2. This CDR3 spans 16 amino acids. V was clipped by 4 bases and J by 2 bases; unmatched bases: 8. Germline values: CDR1 MNHEY, CDR2 SMNVEV (reference sequence). The CDR3 DNA is TGTGCCAGCAGTTCCTCCGGGACTAGCGAGGCCTACGAGCAGTACTTC. Protein product: CASSSSGTSEAYEQYF.

This clone occurred once. The V and J genes are TRBV18 and TRBJ2-7; D may be TRBD1 (6 bases). Germline CDR1 KGHSH, CDR2 LQKENI. The CDR3 covers 15 residues. Trimming took off 6 bases at V and 3 bases at J, with 18 bases between the two ends. The CDR3 here is CASSDRRQAVYEQYF. The CDR3 region has the DNA TGTGCCAGCTCGGACCGACGACAGGCAGTCTACGAGCAGTACTTC.

V is TRBV16 and J is TRBJ1-4; D gene ambiguous. Germline V gene data show CDR1 as KGHSY and CDR2 as FQNENV. The ends were cut back, 4 bases at V and 3 bases at J, with 12 bases in the middle. The CDR3 is made up of 15 amino acids. The CDR3: CASSPTTLPNEKLFF. CDR3 DNA sequence: TGTGCCAGCAGCCCGACCACACTACCTAATGAAAAACTGTTTTTT.

The chain couples TRBV10-3 to TRBJ1-2; 9 nucleotides line up with TRBD1. Germline-derived CDR1 and CDR2 are ENHRY and SYGVKD. V was clipped by 4 bases and J by 4 bases; unmatched bases: 4. The CDR3 runs 14 residues. CDR3 sequence reads: CAISGTGASYGYTF. Written as DNA, the CDR3 is TGTGCCATCAGTGGGACAGGGGCGAGCTATGGCTACACCTTC.

V usage is TRBV6-1 and J usage is TRBJ2-3; no firm D call. The CDR3 runs 14 residues. Germline loops: CDR1 MNHNS, CDR2 SASEGT. Trimming removed 2 bases at V and 2 bases at J, with 8 bases between. The CDR3 here is CASSEYLATDTQYF. The CDR3 bases are TGTGCCAGCAGTGAATATCTGGCCACAGATACGCAGTATTTT.

Here the CDR3 reads CASSHRFSDTGELFF. The CDR3 region has the DNA TGTGCCAGCAGCCACAGGTTTTCCGACACCGGGGAGCTGTTTTTT. V gene TRBV7-9 combines with J gene TRBJ2-2, with a possible D match to TRBD1 (5 bases). From germline, CDR1 is SEHNR and CDR2 FQNEAQ (reference sequence). CDR3 size: 15 residues. Between the trimmed V and J ends, which lost 5 bases and 3 bases, there was a span of 13 bases.

This chain connects TRBV5-1 to TRBJ1-4; D perhaps matches TRBD1 (5 bases). V was clipped by 3 bases and J by 2 bases, with 11 bases between them. Germline V gives CDR1 SGHRS, CDR2 YFSETQ. The CDR3 has 15 residues. The CDR3: CASSSGGRTNEKLFF. The CDR3 coding sequence is TGCGCCAGCAGCTCGGGGGGGAGGACTAATGAAAAACTGTTTTTT.

This sequence joins TRBV21-1 and TRBJ1-2. TRBV21-1 is reported as a pseudogene. The CDR3 spans 16 residues. CDR3 residues: CASSKEIEVLPYGYTF. In nucleotides, the CDR3 is TGTGCCAGCAGCAAAGAAATTGAGGTTCTCCCCTATGGCTACACCTTC.

This clone was observed a single time. This rearrangement joins TRBV27 to TRBJ2-7; TRBD1 aligns across 8 bases. CDR1 MNHEY and CDR2 SMNVEV come from the germline V gene (reference sequence). With V trimmed by 2 bases and J by 7 bases, 7 bases remained unmatched. This CDR3 is 14 amino acids long. The CDR3 reads CASSLTHRGFEQYF. CDR3 DNA sequence: TGTGCCAGCAGTTTAACGCACAGGGGGTTTGAGCAGTACTTC.

This clone has just a few counts. The chain joins TRBV9 to TRBJ2-1, with 9 bases identical to TRBD2. Germline V gene lookup returns CDR1 SGDLS and CDR2 YYNGEE. The length of the CDR3 is 17 residues. Unmatched junction bases numbered 21, after V lost 7 bases and J lost 10 bases. CDR3 DNA sequence: TGTGCCAGCGCGGGAGGGGCTGACAGGGCCCCCTACATAGAGCAGTTCTTC. This translates into CASAGGADRAPYIEQFF.

DNA for the CDR3: TGTGCCAGCAGTTTCTACCCGGACAGGCAGGACACTGAAGCTTTCTTT. Protein sequence: CASSFYPDRQDTEAFF. The chain has TRBV28 and TRBJ1-1, with 7 bases matching TRBD1. The CDR3 is made up of 16 amino acids. With 3 bases clipped from V and 3 bases from J, the junction kept 10 bases outside the gene matches. CDR1 and CDR2 from the germline V gene are MDHEN and SYDVKM.

The rearrangement joins TRBV7-9 to TRBJ2-7, with 10 bases aligning to TRBD1. This CDR3 comprises 16 residues. From germline, CDR1 is SEHNR and CDR2 FQNEAQ (reference sequence). V lost 0 bases to trimming and J lost 5 bases; unmatched junction nucleotides: 7. As DNA, the CDR3 is TGTGCCAGCAGCTTAGCAGGGACAGGGGTTGAACACGAGCAGTACTTC. Amino acid sequence: CASSLAGTGVEHEQYF.

The CDR3 loop is CASSLDRGQETQYF. CDR3 sequence (DNA): TGTGCCAGCAGCTTGGACAGGGGACAAGAGACCCAGTACTTC. The chain links TRBV5-6 to TRBJ2-5; 7 nucleotides align to TRBD1. CDR3 length equals 14 residues. With V trimmed by 0 bases and J by 2 bases, 1 base remained unmatched. CDR1 is SGHDT and CDR2 is YYEEEE in the germline V gene. The complete variable domain, with remaining parts taken from reference TRBV5-6 and TRBJ2-5, reads DAGVTQSPTHLIKTRGQQVTLRCSPKSGHDTVSWYQQALGQGPQFIFQYYEEEERQRGNFPDRFSGHQFPNYSSELNVNALLLGDSALYLCASSLDRGQETQYFGPGTRLLVL.

The V call is TRBV7-9, the J call TRBJ1-4, with 10 bases fitting TRBD1. CDR3 length: 17 amino acids. Looked up from germline, CDR1 is SEHNR and CDR2 is FQNEAQ (reference sequence). After removal of 4 bases from V and 4 bases from J, the junction contained 9 bases not matched to a gene. The CDR3 region has the DNA TGTGCCAGCAGCTCCCGGGACAGGGGCGCCTTTAATGAAAAACTGTTTTTT. The encoded protein is CASSSRDRGAFNEKLFF.

This chain links TRBV7-2 with TRBJ2-5; 7 nucleotides agree with TRBD2. Per germline, CDR1 SGHTA and CDR2 FQGNSA. The V segment lost 4 bases and the J segment 5 bases; nucleotides outside the gene matches: 7. This CDR3 is 14 amino acids long. The CDR3 reads CASSSGLGRETQYF. The CDR3 DNA reads TGTGCCAGCAGCTCTGGACTAGGACGGGAGACCCAGTACTTC.

There are a few counts of this clone. It differs at one base from a far larger clone, so likely a read error. Other DNA sequences in the same sample also yield this CDR3. The chain employs TRBV5-4 and TRBJ2-3; possible D gene TRBD2, 6 bases. Between the trimmed V and J ends, which lost 4 bases and 1 base, there was a span of 19 bases. Germline values: CDR1 SGHNT, CDR2 YYREEE (reference sequence). The CDR3 contains 17 residues. The CDR3 region is CASSQPYGPSGTDTQYF. DNA of the CDR3: TGTGCCAGCAGCCAACCCTACGGGCCTAGCGGCACAGATACGCAGTATTTT.

The chain links TRBV7-9 to TRBJ2-3; D may be TRBD1 (6 bases). The germline gives CDR1 SEHNR, CDR2 FQNEAQ (reference sequence). V was trimmed by 5 bases and J by 1 base, leaving 13 bases between them. The CDR3 has 15 residues. CDR3 in DNA: TGTGCCAGCAGCCCAGGGGAGCTACGCACAGATACGCAGTATTTT. This translates into CASSPGELRTDTQYF.

The V gene is TRBV28, the J gene TRBJ1-2; a weak D match, TRBD1 (5 bases). CDR1 is MDHEN and CDR2 is SYDVKM in the germline V gene. This CDR3 comprises 13 residues. Trimming removed 1 base from V and 6 bases from J, with 9 bases in between. The CDR3 DNA reads as TGTGCCAGCAGTTTATTTGCCAGGGATGGCTACACCTTC. Protein sequence: CASSLFARDGYTF.